This T cell receptor beta chain emerged from a study of liver allograft versus peripheral blood T cells. Study in general: Recipients' peripheral blood T cell receptor repertoires were compared with those in transplanted livers.

By proportion, this clonotype is medium-sized. Its antigen remains unknown. TCRdb itself ran the reads through MiXCR, one entry per CDR3 protein. The sample records around 580 distinct CDR3 sequences, 9.5% to 12% being singletons. Study conclusions and caveats: Inside liver allografts, T cell receptor repertoires reportedly diverged from the repertoires found in peripheral blood.

This CDR3 contains 11 residues. Per germline, CDR1 SEHNR and CDR2 FQNEAQ (reference sequence). V dropped 3 bases and J dropped 7 bases, with 7 bases sitting between them. The chain uses TRBV7-9 and TRBJ2-7, with D possibly being TRBD1 (6 bases). The source is a human patient who had a liver transplant. The graft donor may have given rise to some T cells. CDR3 in amino acids: CASSFGQEQYF. CDR3 bases: TGTGCCAGCAGCTTCGGACAGGAGCAGTACTTC.